The next 28 T cell receptor beta chains were all read from a single sample in a study of T cell responses to AZD1222 COVID-19 vaccine. Produced via immunoSEQ multiplex PCR; TCRdb's table is partial and in-frame only. The sample has approximately 120,000 clones, 90% seen once; the top ten hold roughly 7%. Sequences were derived from peripheral blood, sampled on day 0 of AZD1222 vaccination. The receptors were gathered from an adult in good health.

This rearrangement joins TRBV21-1 to TRBJ2-7; whether TRBD2, the table's D call, matches the DNA was not checked. TRBV21-1 is a documented pseudogene. The CDR3 runs 19 residues. The CDR3 loop is CASSKGGTSGRYWQGIIGF. The CDR3, as DNA: TGTGCCAGCAGCAAAGGTGGGACTAGCGGGAGATATTGGCAGGGGATTATTGGATTC.

There are a few counts of this clone. V usage is TRBV27 and J usage is TRBJ1-2; unclear D gene. The CDR3 covers 12 residues. Trimming pared 4 bases from V and 6 bases from J, leaving 9 bases between. CDR1 is MNHEY and CDR2 is SMNVEV in the germline V gene (reference sequence). The DNA for the CDR3 is TGTGCCAGCAGTTCTGGTTTGGATGGCTACACCTTC. Its translation: CASSSGLDGYTF.

The rearrangement joins TRBV5-5 to TRBJ1-4; possible D gene TRBD1, 6 bases. Per germline, CDR1 SGHKS and CDR2 YYEKEE (reference sequence). The V and J ends lost 4 bases and 3 bases respectively, with 10 bases between them. The CDR3 contains 14 residues. The CDR3 loop is CASSKQGPNEKLFF. CDR3 bases: TGTGCCAGCAGCAAACAGGGCCCTAATGAAAAACTGTTTTTT.

V and J are TRBV7-3 and TRBJ2-7; D possibly corresponds to TRBD2 (6 bases). V gave up 6 bases and J gave up 3 bases, with 15 bases separating them. Germline loops: CDR1 SGHTA, CDR2 FQGTGA. This CDR3 is built from 14 residues. The CDR3 loop is CASSSSGALYEQYF. The CDR3 nucleotides read TGTGCCAGCAGTTCGTCGGGAGCCCTCTACGAGCAGTACTTC. The full variable domain, rest sourced from reference TRBV7-3 and TRBJ2-7, is GAGVSQTPSNKVTEKGKYVELRCDPISGHTALYWYRQSLGQGPEFLIYFQGTGAADDSGLPNDRFFAVRPEGSVSTLKIQRTERGDSAVYLCASSSSGALYEQYFGPGTRLTVT.

The chain combines TRBV4-1 with TRBJ1-3, with D unclear. Germline CDR1 MGHRA, CDR2 YSYEKL. The CDR3 consists of 14 residues. The V gene lost 1 base and the J gene lost 4 bases, with 8 bases spanning the gap. The CDR3 DNA reads as TGCGCCAGCAGCCAAGGGCAACACGGAAACACCATATATTTT. Translating it yields CASSQGQHGNTIYF.

The rearrangement joins TRBV19 to TRBJ2-7; TRBD2 aligns across 12 bases. The CDR3 loop spans 15 amino acids. J lost 3 bases, V lost 4 bases, and 4 bases had no gene match. Germline CDR1 is LNHDA and CDR2 is SQIVND (reference sequence). DNA of the CDR3: TGTGCCAGTAGTACCCTAGCGGGAGGGAACTACGAGCAGTACTTC. Protein sequence: CASSTLAGGNYEQYF. Using reference TRBV19 and TRBJ2-7 for the parts outside the CDR3, the full variable domain is DGGITQSPKYLFRKEGQNVTLSCEQNLNHDAMYWYRQDPGQGLRLIYYSQIVNDFQKGDIAEGYSVSREKKESFPLTVTSAQKNPTAFYLCASSTLAGGNYEQYFGPGTRLTVT.

The J gene is TRBJ2-7, the V gene TRBV12-3 or TRBV12-4; D is uncertain. The CDR3 consists of 12 residues. The germline V and J ends were trimmed by 6 bases and 2 bases, with 8 bases remaining between them. CDR3 coding DNA: TGTGCCAGCAGCCTATTCGCCTACGAGCAGTACTTC. Translating gives CASSLFAYEQYF.

The chain has TRBV10-1 and TRBJ2-1; the D gene could be TRBD1 or TRBD2 (5 bases each). Per germline, CDR1 WNHNN and CDR2 SYGVQD (reference sequence). Trimming removed 3 bases from V and 3 bases from J, with 12 bases in between. This CDR3 has 15 amino acids. Here the CDR3 reads CASSEDRDLYNEQFF. CDR3 bases: TGCGCCAGCAGTGAAGATAGGGACCTCTACAATGAGCAGTTCTTC.

V gene TRBV7-2 combines with J gene TRBJ1-1, with D uncertain. V lost 8 bases to trimming and J lost 6 bases, with 16 bases between them. From germline, CDR1 is SGHTA and CDR2 FQGNSA. CDR3 length: 13 residues. In nucleotides, the CDR3 is TGTGCCAGCGGACTCGTCCAAAGGGCTGAAGCTTTCTTT. Encoded protein: CASGLVQRAEAFF.

In this sample, this clone turned up a few times. V is TRBV19 and J is TRBJ2-3; 8 bases are a match to TRBD2. The V segment lost 6 bases and the J segment 2 bases; nucleotides outside the gene matches: 7. There are 15 residues in the CDR3. From germline, CDR1 is LNHDA and CDR2 SQIVND (reference sequence). CDR3 region: CASRDLAGYTDTQYF. CDR3 DNA sequence: TGTGCCAGTAGGGACTTAGCGGGGTACACAGATACGCAGTATTTT.

The chain has TRBV6-6 and TRBJ2-1, with a weak D call TRBD2 (7 bases). V gave up 11 bases and J gave up 1 base, with 15 bases separating them. CDR3 length: 14 amino acids. Per the germline V gene, CDR1 is MNHNY and CDR2 is SVGAGI (reference sequence). The CDR3 protein is CASGEGGSYNEQFF. In nucleotides, the CDR3 is TGTGCCTCAGGGGAGGGAGGGTCCTACAATGAGCAGTTCTTC.

The chain is built from TRBV19 and TRBJ1-5, with a tentative D call TRBD1 (6 bases). The CDR3 totals 18 residues. The V end was cut by 1 base, the J end by 2 bases, with 18 bases between. Germline-derived CDR1 and CDR2 are LNHDA and SQIVND (reference sequence). The CDR3 coding sequence is TGTGCCAGTAGTATAGGAGTGAGGGCCAGGGGAGGCAATCAGCCCCAGCATTTT. Protein product: CASSIGVRARGGNQPQHF.

This chain uses TRBV3-1 (or the pseudogene TRBV3-2) with TRBJ1-6, with 10 positions matching TRBD1. Germline lookup yields CDR1 LGHDT and CDR2 YNNKEL (reference sequence). J gave up 9 bases and V 3 bases, and 2 bases lay outside the gene matches. CDR3 length equals 14 residues. The CDR3 here is CASSQGQGSSPLHF. CDR3 bases: TGTGCCAGCAGCCAGGGACAGGGGAGTTCACCCCTCCACTTT.

The chain joins TRBV30 to TRBJ2-1; D is perhaps TRBD1 or TRBD2 (6 bases each). V was clipped by 5 bases and J by 3 bases, with 14 bases between them. CDR1 and CDR2 from the germline V gene are GTSNPN and SVGIG (reference sequence). The CDR3 contains 14 residues. The CDR3 here is CAWYWGANYNEQFF. In DNA form, the CDR3 reads TGTGCCTGGTACTGGGGGGCAAACTACAATGAGCAGTTCTTC.

The chain links TRBV1 to TRBJ2-7; TRBD2, the table's D call, lacks a check against the DNA. TRBV1 is recorded as a pseudogene. CDR3 size: 15 residues. For the CDR3, the DNA is TGCACCAGCAGCCGATGGACTAGCGGGACCTACGAGCAGTACTTC. Its translation is CTSSRWTSGTYEQYF.

This rearrangement joins TRBV10-3 to TRBJ1-1; D is ambiguous. The CDR3 has 13 amino acids. Looked up from germline, CDR1 is ENHRY and CDR2 is SYGVKD. V lost 2 bases to trimming and J lost 1 base, with 5 bases between them. CDR3 amino acids: CAISETENTEAFF. CDR3 bases: TGTGCCATCAGTGAGACGGAGAACACTGAAGCTTTCTTT.

The chain carries TRBV7-2 and TRBJ2-2; 8 bases align to TRBD2. J was trimmed by 7 bases and V by 6 bases; bases with no gene match: 7. CDR1 is SGHTA and CDR2 is FQGNSA in the germline V gene. The CDR3 is 14 amino acids. This chain's CDR3 is CASRRTSTDGELFF. Here the CDR3 DNA reads TGTGCCAGCAGAAGGACTAGCACTGACGGGGAGCTGTTTTTT.

V is TRBV6-5 and J is TRBJ2-7; D is perhaps TRBD1 (6 bases). The germline gives CDR1 MNHEY, CDR2 SVGAGI. This CDR3 contains 16 residues. Trimming shortened V by 0 bases and J by 0 bases, and 12 bases separated the two germline ends. In DNA, the CDR3 is TGTGCCAGCAGTTACTCTGGGGGCCTGAGCTCCTACGAGCAGTACTTC. Translated: CASSYSGGLSSYEQYF.

This clone was counted between two and nine times. The chain recombines TRBV7-9 with TRBJ2-7; TRBD1 might be the D (5 bases). Looked up from germline, CDR1 is SEHNR and CDR2 is FQNEAQ (reference sequence). Trimming cost V 5 bases and J 7 bases, with 15 bases left between them. This CDR3 is built from 13 residues. Here the CDR3 reads CASSPLGPQEQYF. In DNA form, the CDR3 reads TGTGCCAGCAGCCCCCTGGGGCCTCAAGAGCAGTACTTC. Complete variable domain (other parts from reference TRBV7-9 and TRBJ2-7): DTGVSQNPRHKITKRGQNVTFRCDPISEHNRLYWYRQTLGQGPEFLTYFQNEAQLEKSRLLSDRFSAERPKGSFSTLEIQRTEQGDSAMYLCASSPLGPQEQYFGPGTRLTVT.

The chain's CDR3 is CASSWGLGRGGELFF. CDR3 DNA: TGTGCCAGCAGCTGGGGGTTGGGACGAGGCGGGGAGCTGTTTTTT. The chain carries TRBV7-2 and TRBJ2-2, with D perhaps given as TRBD1 or TRBD2 (5 bases each). V shed 4 bases and J shed 7 bases, with 16 bases lying between them. Germline values: CDR1 SGHTA, CDR2 FQGNSA. The CDR3 spans 15 residues.

The CDR3 bases are TGTGCCAGCAGGAACGGGACAGCCAACCTCTATGGCTACACCTTC. Translating gives CASRNGTANLYGYTF. The chain is built from TRBV5-4 and TRBJ1-2; 7 nucleotides line up with TRBD1. J was trimmed by 4 bases and V by 5 bases; bases with no gene match: 11. This CDR3 contains 15 residues. Looked up from germline, CDR1 is SGHNT and CDR2 is YYREEE (reference sequence).

This chain joins TRBV28 and TRBJ2-7, with 9 bases that match TRBD2. CDR1 is MDHEN and CDR2 is SYDVKM in the germline V gene. This CDR3 has 14 amino acids. Trimming removed 8 bases from V and 2 bases from J; junction bases left unmatched: 7. The CDR3 spells CASGTGTSPYEQYF. CDR3 nucleotide sequence: TGTGCCAGCGGAACCGGGACTAGCCCCTACGAGCAGTACTTC.

The chain uses TRBV6-5 and TRBJ2-3; 7 bases are shared with TRBD2. The V segment lost 7 bases and the J segment 2 bases; nucleotides outside the gene matches: 6. The CDR3 length is 14 residues. CDR1 MNHEY and CDR2 SVGAGI come from the germline V gene. The CDR3 sequence is CASTLLAPTDTQYF. Written as DNA, the CDR3 is TGTGCCAGCACCCTACTAGCGCCCACAGATACGCAGTATTTT.

This chain joins TRBV14 and TRBJ2-3, with D possibly being TRBD2 (6 bases). This CDR3 has 17 residues. With 2 bases removed from V and 0 bases from J, the gap between germline ends came to 15 bases. Germline assignment: CDR1 SGHDN and CDR2 FVKESK. CDR3 DNA sequence: TGTGCCAGCAGCCAACTCAGGGACTTCCCTAGCACAGATACGCAGTATTTT. Its translation: CASSQLRDFPSTDTQYF. Based on the CDR3 plus reference TRBV14 and TRBJ2-3, the full variable domain is EAGVTQFPSHSVIEKGQTVTLRCDPISGHDNLYWYRRVMGKEIKFLLHFVKESKQDESGMPNNRFLAERTGGTYSTLKVQPAELEDSGVYFCASSQLRDFPSTDTQYFGPGTRLTVL.

This chain joins TRBV5-1 and TRBJ1-5, with a weak D call TRBD1 (6 bases). The CDR3 extends over 13 amino acids. V dropped 0 bases and J dropped 5 bases, with 6 bases sitting between them. CDR1 SGHRS and CDR2 YFSETQ come from the germline V gene. CDR3 bases: TGCGCCAGCAGCTTGGACAGGGATCAGCCCCAGCATTTT. As protein: CASSLDRDQPQHF.

This chain uses TRBV19 with TRBJ2-1, with TRBD1 identical over 8 bases. J gave up 9 bases and V 3 bases, and 10 bases lay outside the gene matches. The CDR3 spans 15 residues. Germline V gene sequence: CDR1 LNHDA, CDR2 SQIVND (reference sequence). CDR3 DNA sequence: TGTGCCAGTAGTATCGTAGGACAGGGTGTCGGTGAGCAGTTCTTC. Amino acids: CASSIVGQGVGEQFF.

This clone was observed a single time. The chain joins TRBV7-8 to TRBJ1-5, with TRBD1 identical over 7 bases. The germline V gene encodes CDR1 SGHVS and CDR2 FQNEAQ. The CDR3 sequence is 15 residues long. J gave up 6 bases and V 7 bases, and 12 bases lay outside the gene matches. CDR3 sequence (DNA): TGTGCCAGCAACCCGACCGCCAGGGGGGCTCAGCCCCAGCATTTT. Translated: CASNPTARGAQPQHF.

The chain recombines TRBV24-1 with TRBJ2-7; D is undetermined. This CDR3 is 11 amino acids long. Trimming shortened V by 6 bases and J by 3 bases, and 5 bases separated the two germline ends. CDR1 KGHDR and CDR2 SFDVKD come from the germline V gene. CDR3 bases: TGTGCCACCAGTCAGAACTACGAGCAGTACTTC. This gives the protein CATSQNYEQYF.